Listed here are 7 T cell receptor beta chains from one sample, sequenced in a study of T-cell reconstitution after alpha-beta-depleted transplantation in children. Preparation of the TCRbeta library involved a method that used unique molecular identifiers. TCRdb passed the PCR reads through MiXCR, listing each CDR3 protein once. The sample includes around 440,000 distinct CDR3 sequences, 15% to 20% seen only once; the top ten take under 30%. The sequencing here drew on PBMCs, mostly from graft donor cells, taken 360 days after TCRalphabeta/CD19-depleted stem cell transplant. The receptor set was obtained from a boy in the first two years of life who had a stem cell transplant for Wiskott-Aldrich syndrome, so the T cells may come from the graft donor.

The chain has TRBV6-5 and TRBJ2-5; TRBD2 matches 12 bases. Germline CDR1 and CDR2: MNHEY and SVGAGI. J lost 5 bases, V lost 5 bases, and 12 bases had no gene match. The length of the CDR3 is 17 residues. The CDR3 sequence: CASSLPSGLAGTETQYF. The CDR3 coding sequence is TGTGCCAGCAGTCTACCCTCCGGACTAGCGGGAACCGAGACCCAGTACTTC.

This clonotype was counted ten times or more. V usage is TRBV12-3 or TRBV12-4 and J usage is TRBJ2-3; the D gene is possibly TRBD1 (6 bases). There are 15 residues in the CDR3. V lost 6 bases, J lost 6 bases, and 19 bases lay in between. DNA for the CDR3: TGTGCCAGCAGGAGATCCGGGACACAGCGGGATACGCAGTATTTT. The encoded protein is CASRRSGTQRDTQYF.

This CDR3 reads CAWRGHLYEQYF. The CDR3 nucleotides are TGTGCCTGGAGGGGTCACTTATACGAGCAGTACTTC. J is TRBJ2-7 and V is TRBV30; D is unclear. V lost 3 bases and J lost 4, with 10 bases in between. Germline CDR1 is GTSNPN and CDR2 is SVGIG (reference sequence). The CDR3 loop spans 12 amino acids.

The chain combines TRBV5-1 with TRBJ2-2, with no clear D. The CDR3 has 14 amino acids. Trimming stripped 0 bases from V and 5 bases from J, with 8 bases between. CDR1 is SGHRS, CDR2 YFSETQ, per germline. The CDR3 sequence is CASSLGSRTGELFF. In DNA form, the CDR3 reads TGCGCCAGCAGCTTGGGTTCAAGGACCGGGGAGCTGTTTTTT.

The genes are TRBV7-6 and TRBJ1-4; D ambiguous. The ends were cut back, 2 bases at V and 7 bases at J, with 11 bases in the middle. The germline CDR1 and CDR2 sequences are SGHVS and FNYEAQ. The CDR3 is 14 residues long. The CDR3 loop is CASSLIGGGEKLFF. CDR3 bases: TGTGCCAGCAGCTTAATAGGAGGAGGTGAAAAACTGTTTTTT.

The table lists this clonotype with a few counts. This chain uses TRBV20-1 with TRBJ2-4; possibly TRBD1 for D (6 bases). The CDR3 has 12 residues. The V end lost 6 bases, the J end lost 4 bases, and 10 bases lay between the germline ends. CDR1 DFQATT and CDR2 SNEGSKA come from the germline V gene (reference sequence). The CDR3 DNA follows: TGCAGTGCCCCCGGGACAAAAAACATTCAGTACTTC. Translated: CSAPGTKNIQYF.

The rearrangement links TRBV5-6 to TRBJ2-7; no reliable D call. The CDR3 runs to 15 residues. The germline V gene has CDR1 SGHDT and CDR2 YYEEEE. The V end lost 4 bases, the J end lost 5 bases, and 19 bases lay between the germline ends. CDR3 region: CASSPYPPGWDEQYF. The DNA of the CDR3 is TGTGCCAGCAGCCCCTACCCCCCGGGCTGGGACGAGCAGTACTTC.